The 5 T cell receptor beta chains reported below all come from one sample, sequenced in a study of shared T cell receptors in the human thymus. Generated by immunoSEQ multiplex PCR, the TCRdb table keeps only in-frame clones and is missing some. The repertoire has hundreds of thousands of clones, roughly 90% of them found once; the top ten carry around 0.01%. This same sample was also part of a study on human thymus T cells.

The sequencing sample was made of thymocytes. These receptors were obtained from a boy under three years old with a congenital heart defect.

The CDR3 spells CSVKTSGRAVGQYF. CDR3 DNA: TGCAGCGTTAAGACTAGCGGAAGGGCTGTTGGGCAGTACTTC. V gene TRBV29-1 combines with J gene TRBJ2-7, with TRBD2 matching 9 bases. Germline CDR1 and CDR2: SQVTM and ANQGSEA. V gave up 5 bases and J gave up 9 bases; unmatched junction bases: 14. The CDR3 spans 14 residues.

This chain connects TRBV11-2 to TRBJ2-7; 8 bases are a match to TRBD2. The ends lost 0 bases at V and 3 bases at J; junction bases unmatched: 7. CDR3 size: 16 residues. The germline V gene encodes CDR1 SGHAT and CDR2 FQNNGV. The CDR3 region has the DNA TGTGCCAGCAGCTTAGAGGGAGCGGGAGTCGGCTACGAGCAGTACTTC. Translating it yields CASSLEGAGVGYEQYF.

The chain has TRBV5-5 and TRBJ1-2; D remains unclear. This CDR3 region has 11 residues. V dropped 1 base and J dropped 8 bases, with 6 bases sitting between them. Per the germline V gene, CDR1 is SGHKS and CDR2 is YYEKEE (reference sequence). CDR3 DNA sequence: TGTGCCAGCAGCTTGATGGAGGGCTACACCTTC. Amino acid sequence: CASSLMEGYTF.

The chain recombines TRBV27 with TRBJ1-1; 7 bases line up with TRBD1. This CDR3 region has 16 residues. CDR1 and CDR2 (germline): MNHEY, SMNVEV (reference sequence). V lost 3 bases to trimming and J lost 5 bases; unmatched junction nucleotides: 12. Written as DNA, the CDR3 is TGTGCCAGCAGTTTCAACTGGGGGCTCAGGGGGACTGAAGCTTTCTTT. Its translation: CASSFNWGLRGTEAFF.

This clone was detected once. V is TRBV6-5 and J is TRBJ2-5; unclear D gene. The CDR3 has 13 residues. The germline V gene has CDR1 MNHEY and CDR2 SVGAGI. The germline V and J ends were trimmed by 0 bases and 4 bases, with 6 bases remaining between them. For the CDR3, the DNA is TGTGCCAGCAGTTACTCGAGAGGAGAGACCCAGTACTTC. Residues: CASSYSRGETQYF.